This is a list of T cell receptor beta chains from one sample in a study of blood T cell repertoires in COVID-19. TCRdb keeps only in-frame clones here, not all; method: immunoSEQ multiplex PCR. The table lists about 58,000 clones, about nine tenths of them singletons. Sequencing was done on a sample of peripheral blood. These TCRs come from a woman in her sixties or seventies with active COVID-19. Both conserved end residues are part of each CDR3. D genes are given only for firm matches. Clone size appears in some rows only: once, few, many, or a class for an expanded clone.

clone_size: NA; v_call: TRBV2; j_call: TRBJ2-1; d_call: NA; cdr3_nt: TGTGCCAGCAGTGAACGGGGTCACCCATCATCCTATCCTTCTGAGCAGTTCTTC; cdr3_aa: CASSERGHPSSYPSEQFF
clone_size: NA; v_call: TRBV7-2; j_call: TRBJ2-7; d_call: NA; cdr3_nt: TGTGCCAGCAGCTTAGTGGCAGGGCCCAACTCCTACGAGCAGTACTTC; cdr3_aa: CASSLVAGPNSYEQYF
clone_size: NA; v_call: TRBV7-3; j_call: TRBJ2-5; d_call: TRBD1; cdr3_nt: TGTGCCAGCAGCTTCGGGACAGGGAGGCAAGAGACCCAGTACTTC; cdr3_aa: CASSFGTGRQETQYF
clone_size: NA; v_call: TRBV5-1; j_call: TRBJ2-5; d_call: TRBD2; cdr3_nt: TGCGCCAGCAGCCTCAGAGGACCTCGGGGGGGAGAGACCCAGTACTTC; cdr3_aa: CASSLRGPRGGETQYF
clone_size: NA; v_call: TRBV28; j_call: TRBJ2-3; d_call: NA; cdr3_nt: TGTGCCACTTCCTTAGGAGGGCAGGGATCAGATACGCAGTATTTT; cdr3_aa: CATSLGGQGSDTQYF
clone_size: NA; v_call: TRBV7-2; j_call: TRBJ2-1; d_call: TRBD2; cdr3_nt: TGTGCCAGCAGCTTCCCGATGGGACTAGCGGGGGCCAATGAGCAGTTCTTC; cdr3_aa: CASSFPMGLAGANEQFF
clone_size: NA; v_call: TRBV7-3; j_call: TRBJ2-1; d_call: TRBD1; cdr3_nt: TGTGCCAGCAGCACCGGACAGGGTTACAATGAGCAGTTCTTC; cdr3_aa: CASSTGQGYNEQFF
clone_size: NA; v_call: TRBV6-4; j_call: TRBJ2-3; d_call: TRBD2; cdr3_nt: TGTGCCAGCAGTGACTCAGCGGGGGGCCCAGATACGCAGTATTTT; cdr3_aa: CASSDSAGGPDTQYF
clone_size: NA; v_call: TRBV2; j_call: TRBJ1-4; d_call: NA; cdr3_nt: TGTGCCAGCAGTGCCTCAACTAATGAAAAACTGTTTTTT; cdr3_aa: CASSASTNEKLFF
clone_size: NA; v_call: TRBV3-1/TRBV3-2; j_call: TRBJ2-1; d_call: TRBD2; cdr3_nt: TGTGCCAGCAGCCCCCGGGGGGGTGGTGAGCAGTTCTTC; cdr3_aa: CASSPRGGGEQFF
clone_size: few; v_call: TRBV7-6; j_call: TRBJ2-1; d_call: NA; cdr3_nt: TGTGCCAGCAGCCTCATTTTGGCGGCTGGATACAATGAGCAGTTCTTC; cdr3_aa: CASSLILAAGYNEQFF
clone_size: NA; v_call: TRBV4-1; j_call: TRBJ2-5; d_call: NA; cdr3_nt: TGCGCCAGCAGCCAAGATGCTGGGGGGACGAAAGAGACCCAGTACTTC; cdr3_aa: CASSQDAGGTKETQYF
clone_size: once; v_call: TRBV2; j_call: TRBJ1-1; d_call: NA; cdr3_nt: TGTGCCAGCAGTGAAGGTGACAGGACCCCGACAGCTTTCTTT; cdr3_aa: CASSEGDRTPTAFF
clone_size: NA; v_call: TRBV6-2/TRBV6-3; j_call: TRBJ2-3; d_call: TRBD2; cdr3_nt: TGTGCCAGCAGCTTAGCGGGGGGACCAAGAGATACGCAGTATTTT; cdr3_aa: CASSLAGGPRDTQYF
clone_size: NA; v_call: TRBV11-3; j_call: TRBJ2-2; d_call: TRBD2; cdr3_nt: TGTGCCAGCAGCTTCCAAAACCCTAGCGGTTCCGGGGAGCTGTTTTTT; cdr3_aa: CASSFQNPSGSGELFF
clone_size: NA; v_call: TRBV18; j_call: TRBJ2-3; d_call: NA; cdr3_nt: TGTGCCAGCTCACCAAGCACGGGGGTAGGGACAGATACGCAGTATTTT; cdr3_aa: CASSPSTGVGTDTQYF
clone_size: NA; v_call: TRBV7-6; j_call: TRBJ1-1; d_call: TRBD1; cdr3_nt: TGTGCCAGCAGCTTAGTGGTCAGGGGGCGTTGGGACACTGAAGCTTTCTTT; cdr3_aa: CASSLVVRGRWDTEAFF
clone_size: NA; v_call: TRBV9; j_call: TRBJ2-3; d_call: TRBD2; cdr3_nt: TGTGCCAGCAGCATCGGGACTAGTTGGGATACGCAGTATTTT; cdr3_aa: CASSIGTSWDTQYF
clone_size: NA; v_call: TRBV10-1; j_call: TRBJ2-7; d_call: TRBD1; cdr3_nt: TGCGCCAGCAGCAGACAGGGGGGTCCCTACGAGCAGTACTTC; cdr3_aa: CASSRQGGPYEQYF
clone_size: NA; v_call: TRBV7-9; j_call: TRBJ2-5; d_call: NA; cdr3_nt: TGTGCCAGCAGCGTCCGAGTGGGGAGTGGGACCCAGTACTTC; cdr3_aa: CASSVRVGSGTQYF
clone_size: NA; v_call: TRBV5-4; j_call: TRBJ2-1; d_call: TRBD2; cdr3_nt: TGTGCCAGCAGCTTGGATATCGGGGGGGCAGCCAATGAGCAGTTCTTC; cdr3_aa: CASSLDIGGAANEQFF
clone_size: NA; v_call: TRBV20-1; j_call: TRBJ2-3; d_call: NA; cdr3_nt: TGCAGTGCTAGTGTGCGGCGCACAGATACGCAGTATTTT; cdr3_aa: CSASVRRTDTQYF
clone_size: NA; v_call: TRBV7-2; j_call: TRBJ2-5; d_call: TRBD1; cdr3_nt: TGTGCCACCAGGGACAGGGGTCTACAAGAGACCCAGTACTTC; cdr3_aa: CATRDRGLQETQYF
clone_size: NA; v_call: TRBV5-1; j_call: TRBJ1-6; d_call: NA; cdr3_nt: TGCGCCAGCAGCCCCAGCAATCAGGGAAATGCGGCCCCCCTCCACTTT; cdr3_aa: CASSPSNQGNAAPLHF
clone_size: NA; v_call: TRBV3-1/TRBV3-2; j_call: TRBJ2-1; d_call: TRBD2; cdr3_nt: TGTGCCAGCAGCCTTAGCGGGGGGGCCCAGCAGTTCTTC; cdr3_aa: CASSLSGGAQQFF
clone_size: NA; v_call: TRBV11-2; j_call: TRBJ2-5; d_call: NA; cdr3_nt: TGTGCCAGCAGCTTGGCAATCCACACCGGGGAGACCCAGTACTTC; cdr3_aa: CASSLAIHTGETQYF
clone_size: NA; v_call: TRBV30; j_call: TRBJ2-7; d_call: TRBD1; cdr3_nt: TGTGCCTGGAGTCACCAGACAGGGCAGGGGTCCTACGAGCAGTACTTC; cdr3_aa: CAWSHQTGQGSYEQYF
clone_size: NA; v_call: TRBV27; j_call: TRBJ1-5; d_call: NA; cdr3_nt: TGTGCCAGCAGTTTAAACAGGCTTAGCAATCAGCCCCAGCATTTT; cdr3_aa: CASSLNRLSNQPQHF